The 13 T cell receptor beta chains in this list originate from one sample, sequenced in a study of PD-1 blockade in classical Hodgkin lymphoma. Method: immunoSEQ multiplex PCR; TCRdb's copy keeps in-frame clones and lacks some. The sample yields about 28,000 clones, approximately 87% seen once. All trial patients relapsed after autologous stem cell transplantation. The sequenced sample was peripheral blood mononuclear cells (PBMCs), obtained before the second cycle of nivolumab. Every receptor here comes from a human donor with classical Hodgkin lymphoma.

Written as DNA, the CDR3 is TGTGCCAGCAACGATGGTCAGTACACTGAAGCTTTCTTT. Amino acids: CASNDGQYTEAFF. The V call is TRBV2, the J call TRBJ1-1; no definite D call. Germline V lookup: CDR1 SNHLY, CDR2 FYNNEI. V was trimmed by 7 bases and J by 3 bases, leaving 12 bases between them. CDR3 size: 13 residues.

This chain connects TRBV19 to TRBJ1-4; D gene ambiguous. Trimming left V 3 bases short and J 4 bases short, with 12 bases between. CDR3 size: 15 residues. Per the germline V gene, CDR1 is LNHDA and CDR2 is SQIVND (reference sequence). CDR3 coding DNA: TGTGCCAGTAGTATCACAGCCGTGCATAATGAAAAACTGTTTTTT. Protein sequence: CASSITAVHNEKLFF.

The CDR3 is CASSRPGGQETQYF. Written as DNA, the CDR3 is TGTGCCAGCAGCCGGCCCGGGGGCCAAGAGACCCAGTACTTC. The J gene is TRBJ2-5, the V gene TRBV6-5, with a possible D match to TRBD2 (6 bases). The length of the CDR3 is 14 residues. The germline gives CDR1 MNHEY, CDR2 SVGAGI. The germline V and J ends were trimmed by 6 bases and 1 base, with 12 bases remaining between them.

The J gene is TRBJ2-1, the V gene TRBV7-2; TRBD1 is a possible D gene (5 bases). This CDR3 has 15 amino acids. In germline, CDR1 is SGHTA, CDR2 FQGNSA. Trimming cost V 5 bases and J 8 bases, with 19 bases left between them. The CDR3 DNA reads as TGTGCCAGCAGCCATAACGGCCCAGGGATTCATGAGCAGTTCTTC. Protein product: CASSHNGPGIHEQFF.

This chain connects TRBV19 to TRBJ2-1; D gene unclear. V was clipped by 3 bases and J by 0 bases, with 9 bases between them. There are 15 residues in the CDR3. Germline values: CDR1 LNHDA, CDR2 SQIVND (reference sequence). The CDR3 region has the DNA TGTGCCAGTAGTATCCTTGGAAGCTCCTACAATGAGCAGTTCTTC. This gives the protein CASSILGSSYNEQFF. Full variable domain (remainder filled in from reference TRBV19 and TRBJ2-1): DGGITQSPKYLFRKEGQNVTLSCEQNLNHDAMYWYRQDPGQGLRLIYYSQIVNDFQKGDIAEGYSVSREKKESFPLTVTSAQKNPTAFYLCASSILGSSYNEQFFGPGTRLTVL.

The CDR3 sequence: CATSRGYRDADEQYF. CDR3 coding DNA: TGTGCCACCAGCAGAGGGTATAGGGACGCCGACGAGCAGTACTTC. The gene calls are TRBV15 and TRBJ2-7; D might be TRBD1 or TRBD2, each matching 5 bases. The V and J ends lost 1 base and 5 bases respectively, with 15 bases between them. The germline CDR1 and CDR2 sequences are LNHNV and YYDKDF (reference sequence). The CDR3 length is 15 residues.

This chain joins TRBV11-2 and TRBJ2-7, with 12 positions matching TRBD2. Germline assignment: CDR1 SGHAT and CDR2 FQNNGV. Trimming cost V 5 bases and J 5 bases; bases outside gene matches: 10. This CDR3 comprises 16 residues. CDR3 residues: CASSRRLAGETHEQYF. In DNA, the CDR3 is TGTGCCAGCAGCCGCAGACTAGCGGGAGAAACCCACGAGCAGTACTTC.

This chain uses TRBV4-3 with TRBJ2-3; D not resolved. V was pared by 3 bases and J by 2 bases, with 9 bases between. Per germline, CDR1 LGHNA and CDR2 YSLEER. The CDR3 sequence is 14 residues long. The CDR3 sequence is CASSQLGDTDTQYF. Here the CDR3 DNA reads TGCGCCAGCAGCCAGCTAGGAGACACAGATACGCAGTATTTT.

This clone was seen once. The rearrangement uses TRBV29-1 and TRBJ1-5; 8 bases are a match to TRBD1. V was pared by 4 bases and J by 5 bases, with 4 bases of the junction left unmatched. Germline V gene data show CDR1 as SQVTM and CDR2 as ANQGSEA. This CDR3 comprises 13 residues. The CDR3 DNA is TGCAGCGTTGGGACAGGGTTCTATCAGCCCCAGCATTTT. The encoded protein is CSVGTGFYQPQHF.

V and J are TRBV5-1 and TRBJ2-3; TRBD2 agrees at 9 bases. The germline V gene encodes CDR1 SGHRS and CDR2 YFSETQ. The J segment lost 1 base and the V segment lost 7 bases, leaving 4 bases of the junction unmatched. The CDR3 loop spans 14 amino acids. The CDR3 bases are TGCGCCAGCGCAAGACTAGCGGGCACAGATACGCAGTATTTT. As protein: CASARLAGTDTQYF. Using reference TRBV5-1 and TRBJ2-3 for the parts outside the CDR3, the full variable domain is KAGVTQTPRYLIKTRGQQVTLSCSPISGHRSVSWYQQTPGQGLQFLFEYFSETQRNKGNFPGRFSGRQFSNSRSEMNVSTLELGDSALYLCASARLAGTDTQYFGPGTRLTVL.

This clone was detected a few times. The chain has TRBV7-9 and TRBJ1-2; maybe TRBD1 (5 bases). CDR1 and CDR2 from the germline V gene are SEHNR and FQNEAQ (reference sequence). Trimming took off 5 bases at V and 7 bases at J, with 29 bases between the two ends. The CDR3 has 18 amino acids. The CDR3 loop reads CASSGEVIPGWSITGYTF. CDR3 nucleotides: TGTGCCAGCAGCGGGGAGGTGATTCCAGGGTGGTCGATTACTGGCTACACCTTC.

This chain links TRBV18 with TRBJ1-1; D is uncertain. CDR1 KGHSH and CDR2 LQKENI come from the germline V gene. Trimming left V 2 bases short and J 1 base short, with 11 bases between. The CDR3 extends over 15 amino acids. CDR3 sequence (DNA): TGTGCCAGCTCACCAGTGAGCAGGCAGAACACTGAAGCTTTCTTT. Protein: CASSPVSRQNTEAFF.

The gene calls are TRBV7-9 and TRBJ2-2, with D perhaps matching TRBD2 (6 bases). V dropped 0 bases and J dropped 5 bases, with 13 bases sitting between them. The CDR3 loop spans 16 amino acids. CDR1 and CDR2 from the germline V gene are SEHNR and FQNEAQ (reference sequence). CDR3 protein: CASSLASEGWTGELFF. CDR3 coding DNA: TGTGCCAGCAGCTTAGCGTCGGAGGGCTGGACCGGGGAGCTGTTTTTT.